The 5 T cell receptor beta chains below all came from one sample that was sequenced in a study of Ad26.COV2.S vaccination and SARS-CoV-2 variants. Libraries were prepared by immunoSEQ multiplex PCR; TCRdb keeps only in-frame clonotypes and omits some of them. The sample lists about 400,000 clones, around 91% occurring once. Documented treatment: some 20 received Ad26.COV2.S at low or high dose, single or two shots; a few received placebo; per-sample allocation not given. The investigators took samples on day 63 after the first vaccine or placebo injection. The source was peripheral blood, collected in a trial of Ad26.COV2.S vaccine versus placebo. These receptors all stem from a person aged 18-60 years who received the Ad26.COV2.S COVID-19 vaccine or a placebo.

CDR3 protein: CASSSDRGHGYTF. The CDR3 DNA reads TGTGCCAGCAGTTCCGACAGGGGGCATGGCTACACCTTC. The chain combines TRBV28 with TRBJ1-2; 10 bases map to TRBD1. Germline V gene lookup returns CDR1 MDHEN and CDR2 SYDVKM. After removal of 4 bases from V and 6 bases from J, the junction contained 2 bases not matched to a gene. The CDR3 loop spans 13 amino acids.

CDR3 sequence (DNA): TGTGCCAGCAGTTTCGGAGGGGGTGAAAAACTGTTTTTT. This translates into CASSFGGGEKLFF. The rearrangement links TRBV27 to TRBJ1-4, with a possible D match to TRBD1 (6 bases). Trimming removed 3 bases at V and 7 bases at J, with 9 bases between. CDR1 and CDR2 from the germline V gene are MNHEY and SMNVEV (reference sequence). The CDR3 is made up of 13 amino acids.

The V call is TRBV7-2, the J call TRBJ2-1; D is unclear. CDR3 length: 12 residues. With 4 bases removed from V and 13 bases from J, the gap between germline ends came to 14 bases. CDR1 is SGHTA and CDR2 is FQGNSA in the germline V gene. DNA of the CDR3: TGTGCCAGCAGCTCCACACTCGGCCCCCAGTTCTTC. Protein sequence: CASSSTLGPQFF.

J is TRBJ2-1 and V is TRBV28, with TRBD1 identical over 9 bases. Germline lookup yields CDR1 MDHEN and CDR2 SYDVKM. J was trimmed by 5 bases and V by 6 bases; bases with no gene match: 11. The CDR3 sequence is 16 residues long. CDR3 DNA: TGTGCCAGCAGGGGACGGACAGGGGAGCCTGACAATGAGCAGTTCTTC. Its protein product is CASRGRTGEPDNEQFF.

This chain connects TRBV6-2 or TRBV6-3 to TRBJ1-5, with D possibly TRBD1 on 5 matching bases. The CDR3 is 16 residues long. Deletions cut 4 bases from V and 0 bases from J, with 13 bases between. The germline V gene encodes CDR1 MNHEY and CDR2 SVGEGT. The CDR3 DNA reads as TGTGCCAGCAGTTCCATCAGGGTCCGTAGCAATCAGCCCCAGCATTTT. This translates into CASSSIRVRSNQPQHF.